The entry below gives a single TCR beta chain sequence along with its context. As yet, its antigen is unknown. The PCR employed 60 Vbeta primers together with 13 Jbeta primers. Per the authors' pipeline: Later analysis identified approximately 80 million unique TCR beta chains, about 10 million shared. Clones were read by immunoSEQ multiplex PCR, and TCRdb kept only the in-frame ones, dropping some. Clonal size and the V and J genes are those of that table, whereas D and trimming came from the DNA. The sample has roughly 100,000 clones, 64% seen once. This record belongs to a study of cytomegalovirus exposure and HLA in healthy donors. Study context: For the approximately 360 genotyped donors, about 81% fell within the Caucasian-associated ancestry cluster. Findings and caveats of the study: Fewer N-insertions than the roughly 630-donor mean were reportedly shown by an Asian-associated ancestry cluster in a later analysis. Within the data, a cluster of highly shared sequence variants was likely a sequencing artifact.

The CDR3 is 15 amino acids. In germline, CDR1 is MDHEN, CDR2 SYDVKM. This clonotype originated in a man between 60 and 75 years old in good health and CMV-seronegative. Sequenced sample: PBMCs. The chain combines TRBV28 with TRBJ2-5; tentative D call: TRBD2 (6 bases). The closer fit of TRBJ2-7 to the DNA end suggests the J call may be wrong. The CDR3 DNA follows: TGTGCCAGCAGACCAATGGGGGGTTGGGGACTCGAGCAGTACTTC. Encoded protein: CASRPMGGWGLEQYF.